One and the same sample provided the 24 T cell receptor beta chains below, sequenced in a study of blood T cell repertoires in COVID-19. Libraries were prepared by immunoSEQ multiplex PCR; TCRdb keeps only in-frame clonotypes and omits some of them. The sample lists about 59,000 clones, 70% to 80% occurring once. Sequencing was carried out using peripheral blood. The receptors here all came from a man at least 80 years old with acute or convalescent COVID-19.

CDR3 region: CASSGRQGVGNQPQHF. The CDR3, as DNA: TGTGCCAGCAGTGGTCGACAGGGGGTCGGTAATCAGCCCCAGCATTTT. V usage is TRBV6-1 and J usage is TRBJ1-5, with 9 bases lining up with TRBD1. CDR1 is MNHNS, CDR2 SASEGT, per germline. V shed 4 bases and J 4 bases; nucleotides not matched to a gene: 8. This CDR3 has 16 amino acids.

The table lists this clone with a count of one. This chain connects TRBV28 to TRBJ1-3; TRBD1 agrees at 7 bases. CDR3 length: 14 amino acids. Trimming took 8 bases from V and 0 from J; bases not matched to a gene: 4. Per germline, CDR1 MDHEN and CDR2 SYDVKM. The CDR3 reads CASHQGGSGNTIYF. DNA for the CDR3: TGTGCCAGCCACCAGGGGGGCTCTGGAAACACCATATATTTT.

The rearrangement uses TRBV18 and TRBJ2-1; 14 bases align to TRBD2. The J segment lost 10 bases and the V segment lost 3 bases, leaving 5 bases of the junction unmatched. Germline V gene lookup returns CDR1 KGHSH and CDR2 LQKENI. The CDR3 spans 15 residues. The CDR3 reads CASSPTSGRAREQFF. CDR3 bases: TGTGCCAGCTCACCGACTAGCGGGAGGGCCAGAGAGCAGTTCTTC.

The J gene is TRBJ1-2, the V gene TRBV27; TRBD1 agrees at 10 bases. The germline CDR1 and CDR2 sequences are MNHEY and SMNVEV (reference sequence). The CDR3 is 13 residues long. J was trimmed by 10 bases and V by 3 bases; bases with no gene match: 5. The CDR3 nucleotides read TGTGCCAGCAGTTTCTTACGACAGGGGGCCTACACCTTC. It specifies CASSFLRQGAYTF.

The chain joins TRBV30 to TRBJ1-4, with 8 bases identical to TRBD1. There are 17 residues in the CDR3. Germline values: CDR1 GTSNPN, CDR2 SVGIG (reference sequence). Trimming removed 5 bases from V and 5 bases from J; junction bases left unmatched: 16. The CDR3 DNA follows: TGTGCCTGGGGCTATCATGACAGGGGAAACCAGAATGAAAAACTGTTTTTT. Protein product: CAWGYHDRGNQNEKLFF.

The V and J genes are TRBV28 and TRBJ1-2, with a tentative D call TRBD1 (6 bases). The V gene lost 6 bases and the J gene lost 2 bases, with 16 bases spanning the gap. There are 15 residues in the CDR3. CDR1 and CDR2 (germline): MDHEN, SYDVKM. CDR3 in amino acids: CASRIAGDINYGYTF. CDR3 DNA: TGTGCCAGCAGGATTGCAGGGGATATAAACTATGGCTACACCTTC.

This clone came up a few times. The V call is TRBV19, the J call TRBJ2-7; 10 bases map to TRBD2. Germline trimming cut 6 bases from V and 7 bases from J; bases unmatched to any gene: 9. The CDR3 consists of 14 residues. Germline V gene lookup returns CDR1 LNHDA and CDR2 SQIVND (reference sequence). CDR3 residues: CASRSASGSGEQYF. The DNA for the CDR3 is TGTGCCAGTAGATCGGCTAGCGGGAGTGGTGAGCAGTACTTC.

The CDR3 coding sequence is TGTGCCAGCAGTTACTCCCCCGTGAATTCACCCCTCCACTTT. Translation: CASSYSPVNSPLHF. V usage is TRBV6-5 and J usage is TRBJ1-6; D is unresolved. This CDR3 contains 14 residues. Trimming took 0 bases from V and 7 from J, leaving 7 bases between them. Per germline, CDR1 MNHEY and CDR2 SVGAGI.

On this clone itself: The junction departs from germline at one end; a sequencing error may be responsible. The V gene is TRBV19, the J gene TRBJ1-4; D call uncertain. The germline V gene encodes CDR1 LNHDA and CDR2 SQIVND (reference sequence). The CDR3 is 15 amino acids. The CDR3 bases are TGTGCCAGTAGTATTGCAGAGGGCCCTAACGAAAAACTGTTTTTT. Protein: CASSIAEGPNEKLFF.

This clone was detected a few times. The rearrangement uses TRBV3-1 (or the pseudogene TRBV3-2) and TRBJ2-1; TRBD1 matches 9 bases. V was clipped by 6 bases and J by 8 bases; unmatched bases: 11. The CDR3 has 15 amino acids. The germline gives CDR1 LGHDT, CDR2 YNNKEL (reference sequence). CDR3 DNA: TGTGCCAGCAGAAAAGGGGACAGGGAGGTAGATGAGCAGTTCTTC. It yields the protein CASRKGDREVDEQFF.

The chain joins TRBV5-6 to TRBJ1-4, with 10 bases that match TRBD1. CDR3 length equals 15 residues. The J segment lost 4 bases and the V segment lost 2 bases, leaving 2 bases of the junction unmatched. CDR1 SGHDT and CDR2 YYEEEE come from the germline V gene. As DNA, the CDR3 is TGTGCCAGCAGCTTCGACAGGGGGCGTAATGAAAAACTGTTTTTT. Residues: CASSFDRGRNEKLFF.

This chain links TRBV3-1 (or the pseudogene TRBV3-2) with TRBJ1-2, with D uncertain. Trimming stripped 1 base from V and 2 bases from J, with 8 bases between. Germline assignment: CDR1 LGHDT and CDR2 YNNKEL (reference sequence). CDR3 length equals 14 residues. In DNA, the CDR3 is TGTGCCAGCAGCCAAGCAAACAGCAACTATGGCTACACCTTC. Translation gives CASSQANSNYGYTF.

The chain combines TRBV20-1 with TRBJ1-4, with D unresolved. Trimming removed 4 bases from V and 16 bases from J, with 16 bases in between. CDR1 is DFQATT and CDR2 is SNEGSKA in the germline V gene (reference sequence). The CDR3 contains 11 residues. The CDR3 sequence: CSATRGWATFF. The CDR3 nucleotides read TGCAGTGCTACCCGCGGGTGGGCCACGTTTTTT.

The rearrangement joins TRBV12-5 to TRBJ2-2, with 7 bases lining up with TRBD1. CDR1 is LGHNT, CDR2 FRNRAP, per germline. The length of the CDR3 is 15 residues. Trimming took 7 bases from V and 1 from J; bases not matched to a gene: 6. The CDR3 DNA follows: TGTGCTAGTGCCGTAGACAGGGAGAACACCGGGGAGCTGTTTTTT. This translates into CASAVDRENTGELFF.

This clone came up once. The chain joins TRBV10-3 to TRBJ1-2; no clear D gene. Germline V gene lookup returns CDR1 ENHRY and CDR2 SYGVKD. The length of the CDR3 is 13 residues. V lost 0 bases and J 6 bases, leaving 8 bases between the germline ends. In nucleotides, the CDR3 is TGTGCCATCAGTGAGTCGGGTGAGGATGGCTACACCTTC. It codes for CAISESGEDGYTF.

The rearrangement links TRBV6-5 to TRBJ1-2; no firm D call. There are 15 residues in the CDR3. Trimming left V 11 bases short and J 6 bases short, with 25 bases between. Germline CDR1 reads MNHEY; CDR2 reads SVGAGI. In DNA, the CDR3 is TGTGCCTCCCGAGAGAGGAGGACCGTAGATAATGGCTACACCTTC. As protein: CASRERRTVDNGYTF.

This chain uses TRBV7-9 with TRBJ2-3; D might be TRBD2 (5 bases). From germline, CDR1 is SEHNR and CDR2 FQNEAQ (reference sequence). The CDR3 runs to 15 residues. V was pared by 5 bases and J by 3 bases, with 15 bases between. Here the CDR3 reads CASSPGFTLTDTQYF. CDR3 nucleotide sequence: TGTGCCAGCAGCCCGGGGTTCACCTTAACAGATACGCAGTATTTT.

In DNA form, the CDR3 reads TGTGCCAGCGTCCGGGAGGTCTATTATGGCTACACCTTC. Translation gives CASVREVYYGYTF. V gene TRBV30 combines with J gene TRBJ1-2; D unresolved. Trimming removed 8 bases from V and 5 bases from J, with 18 bases in between. Germline CDR1 and CDR2: GTSNPN and SVGIG (reference sequence). The CDR3 consists of 13 residues.

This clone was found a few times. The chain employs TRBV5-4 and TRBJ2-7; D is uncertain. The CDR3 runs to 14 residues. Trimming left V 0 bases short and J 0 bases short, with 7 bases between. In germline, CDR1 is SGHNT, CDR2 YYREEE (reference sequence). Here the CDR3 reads CASSLAVSSYEQYF. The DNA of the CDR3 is TGTGCCAGCAGCTTGGCTGTCTCCTCCTACGAGCAGTACTTC.

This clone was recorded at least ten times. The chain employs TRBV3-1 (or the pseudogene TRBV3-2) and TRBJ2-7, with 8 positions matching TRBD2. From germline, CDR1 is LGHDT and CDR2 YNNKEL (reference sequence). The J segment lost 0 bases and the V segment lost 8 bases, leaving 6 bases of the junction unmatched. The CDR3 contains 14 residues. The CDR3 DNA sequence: TGTGCCAGCGCACTAGCGGATACCTCCTACGAGCAGTACTTC. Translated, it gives CASALADTSYEQYF.

The DNA for the CDR3 is TGTGCCAGCAGCTTATCAGAAAAACTGTTTTTT. Encoded protein: CASSLSEKLFF. The rearrangement joins TRBV7-9 to TRBJ1-4, with D hard to call. Germline CDR1 and CDR2: SEHNR and FQNEAQ (reference sequence). V lost 2 bases and J 8 bases, leaving 3 bases between the germline ends. This CDR3 has 11 residues.

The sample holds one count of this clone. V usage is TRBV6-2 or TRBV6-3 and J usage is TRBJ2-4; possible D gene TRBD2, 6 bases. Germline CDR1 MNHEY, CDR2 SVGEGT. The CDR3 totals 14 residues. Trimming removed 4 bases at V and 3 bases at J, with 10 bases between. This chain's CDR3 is CASSLGTDKNIQYF. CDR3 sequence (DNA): TGTGCCAGCAGTTTAGGGACTGACAAAAACATTCAGTACTTC.

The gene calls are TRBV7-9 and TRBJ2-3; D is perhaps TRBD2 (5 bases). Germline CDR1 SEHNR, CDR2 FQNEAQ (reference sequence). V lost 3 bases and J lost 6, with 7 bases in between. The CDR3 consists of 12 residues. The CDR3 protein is CASSFPGDTQYF. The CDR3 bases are TGTGCCAGCAGCTTCCCGGGGGATACGCAGTATTTT.

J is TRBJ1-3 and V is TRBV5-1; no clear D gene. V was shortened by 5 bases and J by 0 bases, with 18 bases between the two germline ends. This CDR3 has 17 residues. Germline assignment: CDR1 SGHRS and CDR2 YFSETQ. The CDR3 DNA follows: TGCGCCAGCAGAAGTTCCGACTATACTTTCTCTGGAAACACCATATATTTT. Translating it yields CASRSSDYTFSGNTIYF. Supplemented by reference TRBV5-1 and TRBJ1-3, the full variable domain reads KAGVTQTPRYLIKTRGQQVTLSCSPISGHRSVSWYQQTPGQGLQFLFEYFSETQRNKGNFPGRFSGRQFSNSRSEMNVSTLELGDSALYLCASRSSDYTFSGNTIYFGEGSWLTVV.